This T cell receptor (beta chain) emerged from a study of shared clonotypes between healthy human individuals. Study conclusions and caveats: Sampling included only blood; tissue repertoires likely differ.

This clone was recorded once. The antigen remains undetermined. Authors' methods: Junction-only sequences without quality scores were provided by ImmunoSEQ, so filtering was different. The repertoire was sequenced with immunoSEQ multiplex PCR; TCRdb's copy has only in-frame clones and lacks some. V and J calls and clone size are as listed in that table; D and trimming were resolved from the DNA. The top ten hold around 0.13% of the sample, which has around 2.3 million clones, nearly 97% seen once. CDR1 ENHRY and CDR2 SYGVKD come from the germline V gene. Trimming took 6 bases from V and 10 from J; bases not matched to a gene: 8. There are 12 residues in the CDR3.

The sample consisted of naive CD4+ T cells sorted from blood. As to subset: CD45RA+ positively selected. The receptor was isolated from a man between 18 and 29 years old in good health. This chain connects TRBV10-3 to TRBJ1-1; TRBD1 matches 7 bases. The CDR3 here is CAISDDRVRAFF. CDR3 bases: TGTGCCATCAGCGACGACAGGGTTAGAGCTTTCTTT.